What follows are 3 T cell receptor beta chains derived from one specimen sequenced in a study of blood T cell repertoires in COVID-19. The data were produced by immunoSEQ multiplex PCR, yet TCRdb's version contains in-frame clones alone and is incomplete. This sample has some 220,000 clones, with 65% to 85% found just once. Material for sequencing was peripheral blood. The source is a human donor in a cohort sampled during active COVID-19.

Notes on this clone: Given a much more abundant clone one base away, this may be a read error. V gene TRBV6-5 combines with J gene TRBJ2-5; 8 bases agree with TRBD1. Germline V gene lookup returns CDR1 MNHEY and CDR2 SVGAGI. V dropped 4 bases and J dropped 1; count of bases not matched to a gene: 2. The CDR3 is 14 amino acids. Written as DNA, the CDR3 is TGTGCCAGCAGTTTACAGGGGGGCCAAGAGACCCAGTACTTC. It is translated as CASSLQGGQETQYF.

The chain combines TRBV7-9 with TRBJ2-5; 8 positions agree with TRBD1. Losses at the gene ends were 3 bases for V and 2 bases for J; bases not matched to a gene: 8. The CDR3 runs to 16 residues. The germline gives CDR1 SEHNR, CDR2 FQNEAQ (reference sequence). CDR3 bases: TGTGCCAGCAGCTTCTCCGGGACAGGATTACAAGAGACCCAGTACTTC. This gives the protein CASSFSGTGLQETQYF. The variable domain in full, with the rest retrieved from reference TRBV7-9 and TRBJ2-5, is DTGVSQNPRHKITKRGQNVTFRCDPISEHNRLYWYRQTLGQGPEFLTYFQNEAQLEKSRLLSDRFSAERPKGSFSTLEIQRTEQGDSAMYLCASSFSGTGLQETQYFGPGTRLLVL.

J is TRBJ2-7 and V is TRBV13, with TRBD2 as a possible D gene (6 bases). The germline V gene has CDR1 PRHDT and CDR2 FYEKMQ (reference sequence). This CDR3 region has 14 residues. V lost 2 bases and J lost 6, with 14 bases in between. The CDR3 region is CASSLFGGFGEQYF. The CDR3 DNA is TGTGCCAGCAGCTTATTCGGGGGTTTTGGCGAGCAGTACTTC.